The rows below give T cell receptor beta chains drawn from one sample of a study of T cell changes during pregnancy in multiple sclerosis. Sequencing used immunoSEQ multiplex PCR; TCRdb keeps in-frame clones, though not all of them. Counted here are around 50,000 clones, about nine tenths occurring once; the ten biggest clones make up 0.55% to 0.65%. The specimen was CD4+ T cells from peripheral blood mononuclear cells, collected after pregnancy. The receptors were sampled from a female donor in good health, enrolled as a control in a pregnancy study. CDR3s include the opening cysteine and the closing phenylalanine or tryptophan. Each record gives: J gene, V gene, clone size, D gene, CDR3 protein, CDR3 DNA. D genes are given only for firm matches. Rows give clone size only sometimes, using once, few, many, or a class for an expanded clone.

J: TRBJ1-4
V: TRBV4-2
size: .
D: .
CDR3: CASSRDSFNEKLFF
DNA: TGTGCCAGCAGCCGTGACAGTTTTAATGAAAAACTGTTTTTT

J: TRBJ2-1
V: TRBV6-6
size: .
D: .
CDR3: CASCTISYNEQFF
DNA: TGTGCCAGCTGTACAATCTCCTACAATGAGCAGTTCTTC

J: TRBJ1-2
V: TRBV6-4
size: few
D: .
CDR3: CASRTQGHPNYGYTF
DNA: TGTGCCAGCAGGACACAGGGACATCCTAACTATGGCTACACCTTC

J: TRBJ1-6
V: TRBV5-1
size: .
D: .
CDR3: CASQGSSYNSPLHF
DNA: TGCGCCAGCCAGGGGAGCTCCTATAATTCACCCCTCCACTTT

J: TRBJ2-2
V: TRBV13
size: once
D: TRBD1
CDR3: CASSVNRDRGLGTGELFF
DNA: TGTGCCAGCAGCGTCAACCGGGACAGGGGGCTCGGCACCGGGGAGCTGTTTTTT

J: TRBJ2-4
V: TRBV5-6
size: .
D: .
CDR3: CASSSRTGGRIAKNIQYF
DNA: TGTGCCAGCAGCTCAAGAACGGGGGGCAGAATAGCCAAAAACATTCAGTACTTC

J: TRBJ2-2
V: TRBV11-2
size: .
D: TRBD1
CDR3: CASSLGISRTGWNTGELFF
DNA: TGTGCCAGCAGCTTAGGTATTTCTCGGACAGGGTGGAACACCGGGGAGCTGTTTTTT

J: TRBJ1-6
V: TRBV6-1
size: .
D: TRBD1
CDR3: CASRPGTGVLPLHF
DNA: TGTGCCAGCAGACCCGGGACAGGCGTGCTACCCCTCCACTTT

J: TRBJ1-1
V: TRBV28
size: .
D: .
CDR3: CASSFRTEAFF
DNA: TGTGCCAGCAGTTTCCGCACTGAAGCTTTCTTT

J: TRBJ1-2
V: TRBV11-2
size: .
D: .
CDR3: CASSLTSQALFGYTF
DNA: TGTGCCAGCAGCTTAACCTCACAGGCTTTATTTGGCTACACCTTC

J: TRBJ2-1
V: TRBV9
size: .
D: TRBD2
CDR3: CASSVASGGPEQFF
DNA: TGTGCCAGCAGCGTAGCCAGCGGGGGGCCTGAGCAGTTCTTC

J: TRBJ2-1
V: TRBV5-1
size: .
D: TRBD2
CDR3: CASSLVVAGGQDEQFF
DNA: TGCGCCAGCAGCTTGGTAGTAGCGGGAGGCCAGGATGAGCAGTTCTTC

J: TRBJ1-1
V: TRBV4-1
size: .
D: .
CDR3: CASSFGGRTEAFF
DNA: TGCGCCAGCAGCTTCGGGGGAAGGACTGAAGCTTTCTTT

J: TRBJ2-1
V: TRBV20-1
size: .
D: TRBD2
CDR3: CSAPSGNEQFF
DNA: TGCAGTGCTCCTAGCGGGAATGAGCAGTTCTTC

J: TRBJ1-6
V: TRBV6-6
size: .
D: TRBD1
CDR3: CASSRRGRRYNSPLHF
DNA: TGTGCCAGCAGCCGCAGGGGGCGCCGGTATAATTCACCCCTCCACTTT

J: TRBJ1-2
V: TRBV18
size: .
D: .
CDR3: CASSPSSQGDYGYTF
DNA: TGTGCCAGCTCACCATCGTCACAGGGCGACTATGGCTACACCTTC

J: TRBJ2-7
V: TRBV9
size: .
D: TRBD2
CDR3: CASSGGGRVHEQYF
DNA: TGTGCCAGCAGCGGAGGCGGGAGAGTCCACGAGCAGTACTTC

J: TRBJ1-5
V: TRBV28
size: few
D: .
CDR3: CASSPGQRNQPQHF
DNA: TGTGCCAGCAGTCCCGGACAGCGAAATCAGCCCCAGCATTTT

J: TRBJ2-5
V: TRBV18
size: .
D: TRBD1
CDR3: CASSPREQTGSSETQYF
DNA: TGTGCCAGCTCACCTAGAGAGCAGACAGGGTCCTCTGAGACCCAGTACTTC

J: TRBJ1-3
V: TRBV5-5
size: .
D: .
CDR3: CASSPRGPSGNTIYF
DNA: TGTGCCAGCAGCCCCCGAGGCCCCTCTGGAAACACCATATATTTT

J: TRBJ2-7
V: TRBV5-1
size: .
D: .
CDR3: CASSLIVGDSYEQYF
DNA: TGCGCCAGCAGCTTGATTGTAGGAGACTCCTACGAGCAGTACTTC

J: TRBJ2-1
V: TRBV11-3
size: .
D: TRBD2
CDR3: CASSLDQGGTSGYNEQFF
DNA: TGTGCCAGCAGCTTAGATCAGGGCGGGACTAGCGGCTACAATGAGCAGTTCTTC

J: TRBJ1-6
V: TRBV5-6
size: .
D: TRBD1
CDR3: CASSLSQGYPPLHF
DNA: TGTGCCAGCAGCTTATCACAGGGGTACCCACCCCTCCACTTT

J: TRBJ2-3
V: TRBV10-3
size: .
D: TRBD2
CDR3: CAIGLAGGRDTQYF
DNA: TGTGCCATAGGACTAGCGGGGGGCAGAGATACGCAGTATTTT

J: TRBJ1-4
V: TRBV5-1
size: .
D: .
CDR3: CASSLPGISTNEKLFF
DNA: TGCGCCAGCAGCTTGCCGGGGATCTCAACTAATGAAAAACTGTTTTTT

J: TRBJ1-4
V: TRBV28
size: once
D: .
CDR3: CASSQGTTNEKLFF
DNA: TGTGCCAGCAGTCAGGGCACAACTAATGAAAAACTGTTTTTT

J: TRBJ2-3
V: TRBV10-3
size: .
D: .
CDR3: CAISERGRTDTQYF
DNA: TGTGCCATCAGCGAACGGGGGAGAACAGATACGCAGTATTTT

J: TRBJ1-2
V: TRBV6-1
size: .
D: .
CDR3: CASSLDTTPNYGYTF
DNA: TGTGCCAGCAGCCTGGACACCACCCCTAACTATGGCTACACCTTC

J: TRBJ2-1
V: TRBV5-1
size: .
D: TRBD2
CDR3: CASSLGLAESYNEQFF
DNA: TGCGCCAGCAGCCTGGGACTAGCGGAGTCCTACAATGAGCAGTTCTTC

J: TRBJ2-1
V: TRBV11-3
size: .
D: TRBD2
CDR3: CASSGTSGGAVQFF
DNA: TGTGCCAGCAGCGGGACTAGCGGGGGGGCCGTGCAGTTCTTC

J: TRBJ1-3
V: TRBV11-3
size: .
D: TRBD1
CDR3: CASSRGQAGSGNTIYF
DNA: TGTGCCAGCAGCCGCGGACAGGCGGGATCCGGAAACACCATATATTTT

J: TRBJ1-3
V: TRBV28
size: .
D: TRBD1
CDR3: CASSLDRAGNTIYF
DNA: TGTGCCAGCAGTTTAGACAGGGCTGGAAACACCATATATTTT

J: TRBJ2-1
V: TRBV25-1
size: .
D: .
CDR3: CASSEFVGVEQFF
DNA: TGTGCCAGCAGTGAGTTCGTAGGGGTGGAGCAGTTCTTC

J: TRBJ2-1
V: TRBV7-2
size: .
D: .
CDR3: CASSFTLSAHNEQFF
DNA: TGTGCCAGCAGCTTTACCCTTAGCGCTCACAATGAGCAGTTCTTC

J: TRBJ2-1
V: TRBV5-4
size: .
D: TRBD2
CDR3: CASGTSGLGGEQFF
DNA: TGTGCCAGCGGTACTAGCGGGCTTGGCGGTGAGCAGTTCTTC

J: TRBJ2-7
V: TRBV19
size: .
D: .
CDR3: CASRESYEQYF
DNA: TGTGCCAGTAGAGAGAGCTACGAGCAGTACTTC

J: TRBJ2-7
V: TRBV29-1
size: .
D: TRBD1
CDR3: CSVGEQGNKQYF
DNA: TGCAGCGTTGGAGAACAGGGGAACAAGCAGTACTTC

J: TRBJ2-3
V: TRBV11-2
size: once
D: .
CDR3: CASSPLLRSTDTQYF
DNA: TGTGCCAGCAGCCCCCTGCTAAGAAGCACAGATACGCAGTATTTT

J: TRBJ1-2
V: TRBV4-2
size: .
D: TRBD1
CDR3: CASSQGLRDRGDGYTF
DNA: TGTGCCAGCAGCCAAGGGCTCCGGGACAGGGGCGATGGCTACACCTTC

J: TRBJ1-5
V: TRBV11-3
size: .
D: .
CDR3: CASSPPLTGNSNQPQHF
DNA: TGTGCCAGCAGCCCTCCCCTAACAGGGAATAGCAATCAGCCCCAGCATTTT

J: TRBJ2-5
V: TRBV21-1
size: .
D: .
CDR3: CASSPLPVLAEETQYF
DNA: TGTGCCAGCAGCCCTCTGCCGGTACTAGCGGAAGAGACCCAGTACTTC

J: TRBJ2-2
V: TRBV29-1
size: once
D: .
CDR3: CSVGGAQPFTGELFF
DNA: TGCAGCGTTGGAGGTGCTCAACCCTTTACCGGGGAGCTGTTTTTT

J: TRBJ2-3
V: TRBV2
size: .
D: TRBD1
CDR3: CASKQTGTDNTDTQYF
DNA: TGTGCCAGCAAACAGACCGGGACAGATAACACAGATACGCAGTATTTT